This T cell receptor (beta chain) was recorded in a study of blood T cell repertoires in COVID-19. Study-wide context: The cDNA or gDNA used as material had been derived from T cells, B-cell-depleted T cells, or PBMCs.

Libraries were prepared by immunoSEQ multiplex PCR; TCRdb keeps only in-frame clonotypes and omits some of them. In the table there are some 150,000 clones, approximately 80% of which are singletons. J gave up 4 bases and V 5 bases, and 14 bases lay outside the gene matches. Germline V CDR1 and CDR2: MNHNY, SVGAGI (reference sequence). CDR3 size: 17 residues. The sequenced sample was peripheral blood. This clonotype was obtained from a woman aged 40 to 50 with active or convalescent COVID-19. This rearrangement joins TRBV6-6 to TRBJ1-5; 7 bases match TRBD1. As DNA, the CDR3 is TGTGCCAGCAGTCCCCTGAGGGGGCATTCAGAAAATCAGCCCCAGCATTTT. Translating gives CASSPLRGHSENQPQHF.